Below, 30 T cell receptor beta chains from the same sample are listed, as sequenced in a study of beta chain features in type 1 diabetes. Sequencing targeted expressed TCRB transcripts, as all isolated RNA had been reverse transcribed. Sequenced by immunoSEQ multiplex PCR; TCRdb stores in-frame clones only, minus some. The table shows some 300,000 clones, with approximately 8.1% occurring only once. The material sequenced was central memory CD4+ T cells from blood. These receptors were taken from a woman aged 18-29 years in good health.

V gene TRBV5-1 combines with J gene TRBJ2-3; D might be TRBD2 (5 bases). V lost 3 bases to trimming and J lost 7 bases, with 21 bases between them. Looked up from germline, CDR1 is SGHRS and CDR2 is YFSETQ. There are 16 residues in the CDR3. CDR3: CASSSEADLLANTQYF. CDR3 DNA: TGCGCCAGCAGCTCCGAAGCGGACCTATTGGCTAATACGCAGTATTTT.

This clone has ten or more counts. This chain connects TRBV15 to TRBJ2-1, with 8 bases matching TRBD2. The CDR3 length is 14 residues. J lost 2 bases, V lost 10 bases, and 7 bases had no gene match. CDR1 LNHNV and CDR2 YYDKDF come from the germline V gene (reference sequence). The CDR3 here is CASTASGPYNEQFF. CDR3 in DNA: TGTGCCAGTACCGCTAGCGGGCCCTACAATGAGCAGTTCTTC.

A few counts support this clone. The chain combines TRBV5-1 with TRBJ2-5; TRBD1 aligns across 7 bases. Germline assignment: CDR1 SGHRS and CDR2 YFSETQ. The V segment lost 4 bases and the J segment 3 bases; nucleotides outside the gene matches: 6. The CDR3 is 14 residues long. The CDR3 DNA reads TGCGCCAGCAGCAGACAGGGCGGAGAAGAGACCCAGTACTTC. Its protein is CASSRQGGEETQYF.

This clone appeared a few times. The CDR3 sequence: CASSASWTASSYNSPLHF. Written as DNA, the CDR3 is TGTGCCAGCAGCGCATCTTGGACAGCCAGCTCCTATAATTCACCCCTCCACTTT. V usage is TRBV5-4 and J usage is TRBJ1-6; a weak D match, TRBD1 (6 bases). Germline CDR1 SGHNT, CDR2 YYREEE (reference sequence). The CDR3 has 18 residues. The V gene lost 4 bases and the J gene lost 0 bases, with 17 bases spanning the gap.

This clone was detected only a few times. The chain is built from TRBV5-6 and TRBJ2-1; maybe TRBD2 (7 bases). The CDR3 consists of 16 residues. CDR1 and CDR2 (germline): SGHDT, YYEEEE. Deletions cut 4 bases from V and 3 bases from J, with 17 bases between. CDR3 sequence: CASSGLGRDIYNEQFF. DNA of the CDR3: TGTGCCAGCAGCGGGCTAGGGAGGGACATCTACAATGAGCAGTTCTTC.

This clone showed up many times. The genes are TRBV7-9 and TRBJ2-7; D uncertain. Germline values: CDR1 SEHNR, CDR2 FQNEAQ (reference sequence). The CDR3 covers 13 residues. V was clipped by 3 bases and J by 5 bases, with 11 bases between them. CDR3 sequence reads: CASSFWGGHEQYV. The CDR3 DNA sequence: TGTGCCAGCAGCTTCTGGGGTGGTCACGAGCAGTACGTC.

This clone was seen more than once but under ten times. The sample holds other DNA sequences that translate to the same CDR3. The chain employs TRBV14 and TRBJ2-5, with no clear D. V was shortened by 4 bases and J by 2 bases, with 5 bases between the two germline ends. Germline V gene sequence: CDR1 SGHDN, CDR2 FVKESK. The CDR3 covers 12 residues. DNA for the CDR3: TGTGCCAGCAGCCTACTGCAAGAGACCCAGTACTTC. Translated: CASSLLQETQYF.

The rearrangement links TRBV10-3 to TRBJ1-1; the D gene is possibly TRBD1 (6 bases). This CDR3 spans 13 amino acids. Germline V gene data show CDR1 as ENHRY and CDR2 as SYGVKD. The V and J ends lost 6 bases and 7 bases respectively, with 15 bases between them. CDR3 in DNA: TGTGCCATCAGGACAGGCATAAATCATGAAGCTTTCTTT. Translating gives CAIRTGINHEAFF.

The CDR3 sequence: CSVDGLKETQYF. The DNA of the CDR3 is TGCAGCGTTGACGGGCTAAAAGAGACCCAGTACTTC. V gene TRBV29-1 combines with J gene TRBJ2-5; unclear D gene. V was trimmed by 3 bases and J by 3 bases, leaving 8 bases between them. The CDR3 runs to 12 residues. Looked up from germline, CDR1 is SQVTM and CDR2 is ANQGSEA.

The sample holds many counts of this clone. The chain couples TRBV5-6 to TRBJ2-1; TRBD2 matches 7 bases. The germline V gene has CDR1 SGHDT and CDR2 YYEEEE. The V segment lost 6 bases and the J segment 8 bases; nucleotides outside the gene matches: 8. The CDR3 is 13 amino acids. In DNA, the CDR3 is TGTGCCAGCAAAGAGCGGGATCGGGATGAGCAGTTCTTC. It translates to CASKERDRDEQFF.

This clone showed up just a few times. V gene TRBV2 combines with J gene TRBJ1-3; D uncertain. The V end lost 6 bases, the J end lost 4 bases, and 7 bases lay between the germline ends. Germline lookup yields CDR1 SNHLY and CDR2 FYNNEI. This CDR3 contains 12 residues. The CDR3 reads CASRSEGNTIYF. CDR3 bases: TGTGCCAGCAGATCTGAGGGAAACACCATATATTTT.

This clone has more than one count but fewer than ten. The gene calls are TRBV30 and TRBJ1-5; D is unclear. The V end lost 0 bases, the J end lost 7 bases, and 7 bases lay between the germline ends. Germline CDR1 GTSNPN, CDR2 SVGIG (reference sequence). The CDR3 totals 12 residues. CDR3 coding DNA: TGTGCCTGGAGTGTGCTCGGACAGCCCCAGCATTTT. Translation: CAWSVLGQPQHF.

This clone was detected a few times. The chain joins TRBV18 to TRBJ2-5, with D possibly TRBD2 on 6 matching bases. The CDR3 sequence is 14 residues long. CDR1 and CDR2 from the germline V gene are KGHSH and LQKENI. Deletions cut 0 bases from V and 6 bases from J, with 11 bases between. The CDR3 reads CASSPPEGRKTQYF. The CDR3 DNA reads TGTGCCAGCTCACCACCGGAGGGGAGAAAGACCCAGTACTTC. The entire variable domain, with the rest obtained from reference TRBV18 and TRBJ2-5, is as follows: NAGVMQNPRHLVRRRGQEARLRCSPMKGHSHVYWYRQLPEEGLKFMVYLQKENIIDESGMPKERFSAEFPKEGPSILRIQQVVRGDSAAYFCASSPPEGRKTQYFGPGTRLLVL.

Only a few counts were recorded for this clone. The V and J genes are TRBV7-9 and TRBJ2-6; no definite D call. Germline V lookup: CDR1 SEHNR, CDR2 FQNEAQ (reference sequence). This CDR3 has 14 residues. The ends were cut back, 8 bases at V and 0 bases at J, with 8 bases in the middle. CDR3 bases: TGTGCCAGCGGAGTCCTCTCTGGGGCCAACGTCCTGACTTTC. Protein: CASGVLSGANVLTF.

This clone was seen at least ten times. V gene TRBV18 combines with J gene TRBJ2-2; maybe TRBD2 (5 bases). This CDR3 contains 17 residues. V lost 4 bases and J 0 bases, leaving 15 bases between the germline ends. The germline CDR1 and CDR2 sequences are KGHSH and LQKENI. DNA of the CDR3: TGTGCCAGCTCACAGGACTTGAGGGCTTCGAACACCGGGGAGCTGTTTTTT. Protein product: CASSQDLRASNTGELFF. Drawing the rest from reference TRBV18 and TRBJ2-2, the complete variable domain is NAGVMQNPRHLVRRRGQEARLRCSPMKGHSHVYWYRQLPEEGLKFMVYLQKENIIDESGMPKERFSAEFPKEGPSILRIQQVVRGDSAAYFCASSQDLRASNTGELFFGEGSRLTVL.

The gene calls are TRBV5-1 and TRBJ2-7; D is possibly TRBD1 or TRBD2 (5 bases each). Between the trimmed V and J ends, which lost 1 base and 12 bases, there was a span of 14 bases. The CDR3 is 12 residues long. Germline V gene data show CDR1 as SGHRS and CDR2 as YFSETQ. The CDR3 region has the DNA TGCGCCAGCAGCTTGAGGGACGACCAACCGTACTTC. It encodes CASSLRDDQPYF.

The rearrangement links TRBV6-5 to TRBJ1-1, with 8 positions matching TRBD1. CDR1 is MNHEY and CDR2 is SVGAGI in the germline V gene. This CDR3 has 13 amino acids. The V and J ends lost 6 bases and 8 bases, in that order; junction bases with no gene match: 8. CDR3 DNA: TGTGCCAGCAGCCTTGGCCGGGACAGGGAAGCTTTCTTT. Its translation is CASSLGRDREAFF.

This clone was picked up many times. The rearrangement joins TRBV9 to TRBJ2-2; 12 bases agree with TRBD2. The ends lost 3 bases at V and 5 bases at J; junction bases unmatched: 8. CDR3 length: 17 residues. The germline V gene has CDR1 SGDLS and CDR2 YYNGEE. In nucleotides, the CDR3 is TGTGCCAGCAGCGCCGATCCGACTAGCGGGAGAACCGGGGAGCTGTTTTTT. Residues: CASSADPTSGRTGELFF.

This clone appeared a few times. The chain carries TRBV4-1 and TRBJ2-5, with a tentative D call TRBD1 (5 bases). The CDR3 consists of 16 residues. V was clipped by 0 bases and J by 4 bases, with 15 bases between them. Germline CDR1 is MGHRA and CDR2 is YSYEKL. CDR3 sequence (DNA): TGCGCCAGCAGCCAAGAAGTTAGGGGCACCAGAGAGACCCAGTACTTC. Translated, it gives CASSQEVRGTRETQYF.

This clone occurred a few times. This chain joins TRBV4-1 and TRBJ1-1; 9 nucleotides agree with TRBD1. Germline V gives CDR1 MGHRA, CDR2 YSYEKL. The V gene end was trimmed by 4 bases and the J gene end by 3 bases; junction bases not matched to a gene: 9. CDR3 length: 16 amino acids. This CDR3 is CASSPGTGWKYTEAFF. In nucleotides, the CDR3 is TGCGCCAGCAGCCCCGGGACAGGGTGGAAATACACTGAAGCTTTCTTT.

This sequence joins TRBV15 and TRBJ2-5; possible D gene TRBD2, 5 bases. Trimming cost V 0 bases and J 2 bases, with 10 bases left between them. The germline CDR1 and CDR2 sequences are LNHNV and YYDKDF (reference sequence). The CDR3 is 15 residues long. CDR3 loop: CATSRDRGHQETQYF. The DNA for the CDR3 is TGTGCCACCAGCAGAGATCGAGGGCATCAAGAGACCCAGTACTTC.

This clone was recorded a few times. The J gene is TRBJ2-3, the V gene TRBV5-4, with 7 positions matching TRBD2. The V gene end was trimmed by 4 bases and the J gene end by 3 bases; junction bases not matched to a gene: 8. The CDR3 extends over 15 amino acids. CDR1 is SGHNT, CDR2 YYREEE, per germline (reference sequence). The CDR3 region is CASSPWGGGTDTQYF. CDR3 bases: TGTGCCAGCAGCCCTTGGGGGGGTGGAACAGATACGCAGTATTTT.

This clone was detected a few times. This chain connects TRBV29-1 to TRBJ2-1; D may be TRBD2 (5 bases). The CDR3 covers 13 residues. V was trimmed by 7 bases and J by 9 bases, leaving 19 bases between them. From germline, CDR1 is SQVTM and CDR2 ANQGSEA. CDR3: CSGARTFEGEQFF. The CDR3, as DNA: TGCAGCGGTGCCCGGACTTTCGAGGGTGAGCAGTTCTTC.

This clone has a handful of counts. The V gene is TRBV21-1, the J gene TRBJ1-2. TRBV21-1 corresponds to a pseudogene. The CDR3 has 11 residues. CDR3: CARPPRYGYTF. In nucleotides, the CDR3 is TGTGCCCGCCCACCTAGGTATGGCTACACCTTC.

This chain uses TRBV6-6 with TRBJ1-5; 9 positions agree with TRBD1. Trimming removed 4 bases from V and 6 bases from J; junction bases left unmatched: 7. There are 15 residues in the CDR3. The germline CDR1 and CDR2 sequences are MNHNY and SVGAGI (reference sequence). The CDR3 region has the DNA TGTGCCAGCAGTTCAGGGACAGGGTTGGTTCAGCCCCAGCATTTT. Translating gives CASSSGTGLVQPQHF.

For this clone: At one end the junction does not follow the germline gene, possibly because of a read error. This chain links TRBV27 with TRBJ2-1; 7 bases are shared with TRBD2. Germline V lookup: CDR1 MNHEY, CDR2 SMNVEV (reference sequence). The CDR3 has 13 amino acids. The CDR3 reads CASRLSGGLEQFF. The DNA of the CDR3 is TGTGCCAGCAGATTATCGGGGGGTTTAGAGCAGTTCTTC.

This clone showed up just a few times. The chain joins TRBV7-2 to TRBJ1-6; maybe TRBD1 (5 bases). Per the germline V gene, CDR1 is SGHTA and CDR2 is FQGNSA. CDR3 size: 16 residues. V was clipped by 3 bases and J by 7 bases, with 16 bases between them. CDR3 bases: TGTGCCAGCAGCTTGGTACCGGGACGCAGCAATTCACCCCTCCACTTT. It codes for CASSLVPGRSNSPLHF.

In its sample, this clone was seen a few times. The identical CDR3 is also encoded by other nucleotide sequences in the sample. The V call is TRBV9, the J call TRBJ2-5; 13 nucleotides line up with TRBD2. This CDR3 has 16 amino acids. V lost 0 bases to trimming and J lost 5 bases; unmatched junction nucleotides: 4. Per the germline V gene, CDR1 is SGDLS and CDR2 is YYNGEE. CDR3 region: CASSVGLAGGKETQYF. CDR3 coding DNA: TGTGCCAGCAGCGTAGGACTAGCGGGAGGCAAGGAGACCCAGTACTTC.

This clone was observed at least ten times. This sequence joins TRBV7-2 and TRBJ2-7; 7 nucleotides align to TRBD1. CDR3 size: 16 residues. J was trimmed by 2 bases and V by 5 bases; bases with no gene match: 12. Germline CDR1 reads SGHTA; CDR2 reads FQGNSA. In nucleotides, the CDR3 is TGTGCCAGCAGCCACGGGACAGCAGGGAACCCCTACGAGCAGTACTTC. The encoded protein is CASSHGTAGNPYEQYF.

There are a few counts of this clone. V and J are TRBV5-6 and TRBJ1-2, with 10 bases matching TRBD1. With V trimmed by 5 bases and J by 5 bases, 9 bases remained unmatched. The germline V gene has CDR1 SGHDT and CDR2 YYEEEE. This CDR3 contains 15 residues. CDR3 sequence: CASRSPGQGNYGYTF. In nucleotides, the CDR3 is TGTGCCAGCAGGTCCCCGGGACAGGGGAATTATGGCTACACCTTC.